A single sample gave rise to the 14 T cell receptor beta chains below, sequenced in a study of blood T cell repertoires in COVID-19. The repertoire was sequenced with immunoSEQ multiplex PCR; TCRdb's copy has only in-frame clones and lacks some. The sample has under 150,000 clones, around 81% seen once; the top ten hold under 4.5%. Sequencing was done on a sample of peripheral blood. These receptor sequences come from a woman in her sixties with acute or convalescent COVID-19.

This chain connects TRBV9 to TRBJ1-2; 7 nucleotides line up with TRBD1. The CDR3 is made up of 13 amino acids. The V segment lost 0 bases and the J segment 5 bases; nucleotides outside the gene matches: 1. CDR1 is SGDLS and CDR2 is YYNGEE in the germline V gene. The CDR3 spells CASSVADRYGYTF. In nucleotides, the CDR3 is TGTGCCAGCAGCGTAGCGGACAGGTATGGCTACACCTTC. Combining the CDR3 with reference TRBV9 and TRBJ1-2 gives the whole variable domain DSGVTQTPKHLITATGQRVTLRCSPRSGDLSVYWYQQSLDQGLQFLIQYYNGEERAKGNILERFSAQQFPDLHSELNLSSLELGDSALYFCASSVADRYGYTFGSGTRLTVV.

The chain has TRBV30 and TRBJ1-5; D uncertain. There are 13 residues in the CDR3. V dropped 5 bases and J dropped 0 bases, with 8 bases sitting between them. CDR1 GTSNPN and CDR2 SVGIG come from the germline V gene (reference sequence). The CDR3 region is CAWGRNSNQPQHF. Here the CDR3 DNA reads TGTGCCTGGGGGCGGAATAGCAATCAGCCCCAGCATTTT.

This sequence joins TRBV7-8 and TRBJ2-7, with D perhaps TRBD2 (6 bases). V lost 2 bases and J 2 bases, leaving 13 bases between the germline ends. Germline-derived CDR1 and CDR2 are SGHVS and FQNEAQ. This CDR3 contains 15 residues. CDR3: CASSLSGLIAYEQYF. DNA for the CDR3: TGTGCCAGCAGCTTAAGCGGGCTAATCGCCTACGAGCAGTACTTC.

This chain links TRBV18 with TRBJ2-3, with D possibly matching TRBD2 (6 bases). V dropped 6 bases and J dropped 2 bases, with 15 bases sitting between them. Per the germline V gene, CDR1 is KGHSH and CDR2 is LQKENI. The CDR3 is 15 amino acids. CDR3 residues: CASSDLSGLTDTQYF. The DNA for the CDR3 is TGTGCCAGCTCGGACTTAAGCGGGCTCACAGATACGCAGTATTTT.

The chain couples TRBV20-1 to TRBJ1-2; D might be TRBD1 (6 bases). The V end lost 5 bases, the J end lost 8 bases, and 12 bases lay between the germline ends. Germline V gives CDR1 DFQATT, CDR2 SNEGSKA (reference sequence). The CDR3 has 11 amino acids. The CDR3: CSAWGGKGYTF. In DNA form, the CDR3 reads TGCAGTGCTTGGGGGGGCAAAGGCTACACCTTC.

The chain is built from TRBV10-3 and TRBJ1-1; 9 bases match TRBD1. The length of the CDR3 is 14 residues. Germline CDR1 and CDR2: ENHRY and SYGVKD. V lost 10 bases and J lost 12; bases outside the gene matches: 18. In DNA, the CDR3 is TGTGCCACCGAGGGACAGGGACAGGGATTCGAGACTTTCTTT. This gives the protein CATEGQGQGFETFF.

J is TRBJ2-2 and V is TRBV5-1, with 11 nucleotides matching TRBD2. The junction had 3 bases not matched to a gene; V was cut back by 2 bases and J by 6 bases. CDR1 and CDR2 (germline): SGHRS, YFSETQ. The CDR3 length is 15 residues. CDR3 protein: CASSLLAGEAGELFF. CDR3 coding DNA: TGCGCCAGCAGCTTACTAGCGGGAGAGGCCGGGGAGCTGTTTTTT.

This clone was found many times. V and J are TRBV6-1 and TRBJ2-7, with D possibly being TRBD2 (6 bases). Trimming pared 3 bases from V and 7 bases from J, leaving 10 bases between. This CDR3 contains 12 residues. Germline V gene data show CDR1 as MNHNS and CDR2 as SASEGT. The CDR3 coding sequence is TGTGCCAGCAGTGAGGACGGGGGAGAGCAGTACTTC. It encodes CASSEDGGEQYF.

This chain uses TRBV19 with TRBJ1-5, with 9 positions matching TRBD1. There are 14 residues in the CDR3. Germline V gene lookup returns CDR1 LNHDA and CDR2 SQIVND (reference sequence). Trimming at V came to 7 bases and at J to 3 bases, leaving 4 bases not matched to a gene. The CDR3 coding sequence is TGTGCCAGTACGGACAGGGGAGACAATCAGCCCCAGCATTTT. Protein product: CASTDRGDNQPQHF. The entire variable domain, with the rest obtained from reference TRBV19 and TRBJ1-5, is as follows: DGGITQSPKYLFRKEGQNVTLSCEQNLNHDAMYWYRQDPGQGLRLIYYSQIVNDFQKGDIAEGYSVSREKKESFPLTVTSAQKNPTAFYLCASTDRGDNQPQHFGDGTRLSIL.

This sequence joins TRBV14 and TRBJ1-2, with D unresolved. Trimming left V 0 bases short and J 4 bases short, with 9 bases between. The CDR3 length is 14 residues. Germline loops: CDR1 SGHDN, CDR2 FVKESK. The CDR3 region is CASSQERQTYGYTF. DNA for the CDR3: TGTGCCAGCAGCCAAGAGCGGCAAACCTATGGCTACACCTTC.

This sequence joins TRBV27 and TRBJ1-1; D gene uncertain. Trimming pared 2 bases from V and 7 bases from J, leaving 14 bases between. Looked up from germline, CDR1 is MNHEY and CDR2 is SMNVEV (reference sequence). The CDR3 totals 14 residues. The CDR3 DNA follows: TGTGCCAGCAGTTTACTCGGGAAGTCAAATGAAGCTTTCTTT. Amino acid sequence: CASSLLGKSNEAFF.

This chain uses TRBV7-9 with TRBJ2-7; 7 bases match TRBD1. Trimming cost V 3 bases and J 4 bases; bases outside gene matches: 9. The CDR3 sequence is 15 residues long. Germline V gives CDR1 SEHNR, CDR2 FQNEAQ (reference sequence). CDR3 sequence: CASSFSLRGQYEQYF. CDR3 sequence (DNA): TGTGCCAGCAGCTTTTCATTGAGGGGGCAATACGAGCAGTACTTC.

The genes are TRBV30 and TRBJ1-5; D remains unclear. There are 16 residues in the CDR3. The ends were cut back, 2 bases at V and 1 base at J, with 15 bases in the middle. Germline-derived CDR1 and CDR2 are GTSNPN and SVGIG (reference sequence). CDR3 in DNA: TGTGCCTGGAGTCGACCTAAGAGGTACAGCAATCAGCCCCAGCATTTT. Its translation is CAWSRPKRYSNQPQHF. Looking up the rest from reference TRBV30 and TRBJ1-5 gives the full variable domain: SQTIHQWPATLVQPVGSPLSLECTVEGTSNPNLYWYRQAAGRGLQLLFYSVGIGQISSEVPQNLSASRPQDRQFILSSKKLLLSDSGFYLCAWSRPKRYSNQPQHFGDGTRLSIL.

The chain joins TRBV30 to TRBJ1-2; no clear D. Per germline, CDR1 GTSNPN and CDR2 SVGIG (reference sequence). The ends were cut back, 5 bases at V and 0 bases at J, with 10 bases in the middle. The CDR3 has 13 residues. CDR3 loop: CAWYGASNYGYTF. The CDR3 coding sequence is TGTGCCTGGTACGGAGCCTCTAACTATGGCTACACCTTC. The variable domain in full, completed from reference TRBV30 and TRBJ1-2, reads SQTIHQWPATLVQPVGSPLSLECTVEGTSNPNLYWYRQAAGRGLQLLFYSVGIGQISSEVPQNLSASRPQDRQFILSSKKLLLSDSGFYLCAWYGASNYGYTFGSGTRLTVV.